A selection of T cell receptor beta chains follows, all from one sample in a study of blood T cell repertoires in COVID-19. Sequencing used immunoSEQ multiplex PCR; TCRdb keeps in-frame clones, though not all of them. The data contain over 45,000 clones, around 85% of them singletons. Sequenced input: peripheral blood. The source is a human donor in a cohort sampled during active COVID-19. The CDR3 runs from the conserved cysteine through the conserved F or W. A D gene is named only where the DNA matches it firmly. Clone size is shown for a subset of rows, as once, few, many or a class of expanded clone.

v_gene,abundance,d_gene,j_gene,CDR3nt,CDR3aa
TRBV29-1,once,TRBD2,TRBJ2-1,TGCAGCGTTGTAGGGGCGGGAGGTGCATTAAGTGAGCAGTTCTTC,CSVVGAGGALSEQFF
TRBV19,once,-,TRBJ1-3,TGTGCCAGTAGTAGGGCAGACGGCTCTGGAAACACCATATATTTT,CASSRADGSGNTIYF
TRBV11-1,-,-,TRBJ2-3,TGTGCCAGCAGCCCCCCGGACAGTACGCAGTATTTT,CASSPPDSTQYF
TRBV7-6,few,-,TRBJ2-7,TGTGCCAGCAGCTTAGCGGGCGGGGCCCGGGGGGAGCAGTACTTC,CASSLAGGARGEQYF
TRBV5-4,-,-,TRBJ1-3,TGTGCCAGCAGCTTGGACCAGGTCTCTGGAAACACCATATATTTT,CASSLDQVSGNTIYF
TRBV5-1,-,TRBD1,TRBJ1-1,TGCGCCAGCAGCCCGCGACAGGGGATTATGAACACTGAAGCTTTCTTT,CASSPRQGIMNTEAFF
TRBV13,-,-,TRBJ1-2,TGTGCCAGCAGCTCAAGAGGATCCACCTATGGCTACACCTTC,CASSSRGSTYGYTF
TRBV10-3,-,-,TRBJ1-4,TGTGCCATCAGTGAGTCCTCCTCCGGAGCAACTAATGAAAAACTGTTTTTT,CAISESSSGATNEKLFF
TRBV12-5,-,TRBD2,TRBJ2-1,TGTGCTAGTGGCCCCGAGGGCGGGAGACTCAATGAGCAGTTCTTC,CASGPEGGRLNEQFF
TRBV4-2,-,-,TRBJ1-4,TGTGCCAGCCGGGGGGGCACGCCCAGGGATCATGAAAAACTGTTTTTT,CASRGGTPRDHEKLFF
TRBV14,-,-,TRBJ2-5,TGTGCCAGCAGCCAAACGTGGCCGGAGACCCAGTACTTC,CASSQTWPETQYF
TRBV4-3,-,-,TRBJ1-1,TGCGCCAGCAGCCCAGGTGCGGGGGGAGGGAACACTGAAGCTTTCTTT,CASSPGAGGGNTEAFF
TRBV11-2,-,-,TRBJ2-3,TGTGCCAGCAGCCCCATGGGGGGAGAAACAGATACGCAGTATTTT,CASSPMGGETDTQYF
TRBV29-1,-,-,TRBJ1-2,TGCAGCTTCCTTCGGGGGGGAGACGATGGCTACACCTTC,CSFLRGGDDGYTF
TRBV9,few,-,TRBJ1-2,TGTGCCAGCAGCGTAGACACGAACTATGGCTACACCTTC,CASSVDTNYGYTF
TRBV7-3,-,TRBD1,TRBJ2-2,TGTGCCAGCAGTCTCCCGGGACAGGGGACCACCGGGGAGCTGTTTTTT,CASSLPGQGTTGELFF
TRBV6-5,-,TRBD1,TRBJ2-7,TGTGCCAGCAGGGATCGGACAGGGGGGACCTACGAGCAGTACTTC,CASRDRTGGTYEQYF
TRBV3-1/TRBV3-2,few,TRBD2,TRBJ2-7,TGTGCCAGCAGCCGCCGGGACGGGACTAACGAGCAGTACTTC,CASSRRDGTNEQYF
TRBV5-5,-,-,TRBJ1-2,TGTGCCAGCAGCTTGACTTTGCCCTATGGCTACACCTTC,CASSLTLPYGYTF
TRBV6-6,-,TRBD1,TRBJ1-1,TGTGCCAGCAGGGGACAGGGTCCAGGGACTGAAGCTTTCTTT,CASRGQGPGTEAFF
TRBV5-1,-,-,TRBJ2-7,TGCGCCAGCAGCCCGGGAGCCTACGAGCAGTACTTC,CASSPGAYEQYF
TRBV7-7,-,-,TRBJ2-7,TGTGCTAGCAGCCCCGACAGGTCCTACGAGCAGTACTTC,CASSPDRSYEQYF
TRBV18,-,-,TRBJ2-1,TGTGCCAGCTCACCAAGAGGAGCGGAGAACCACAATGAGCAGTTCTTC,CASSPRGAENHNEQFF
TRBV10-3,few,-,TRBJ1-2,TGTGCCATCGACCCAGGGACGGCGGGAGGCTACACCTTC,CAIDPGTAGGYTF
TRBV18,-,-,TRBJ2-1,TGTGCCAGCTCCCCTGGGAGGCGGGAATTCTACAATGAGCAGTTCTTC,CASSPGRREFYNEQFF
TRBV7-2,once,TRBD2,TRBJ2-6,TGTGCCAGCCGCCGGGGGGGGTCCTCTGGGGCCAACGTCCTGACTTTC,CASRRGGSSGANVLTF
TRBV1,-,-,TRBJ1-3,TGCACCAGCAGCCAAACAGGGGGCCCTGGAAACACCATATATTTT,CTSSQTGGPGNTIYF
TRBV28,-,-,TRBJ1-6,TGTGCCAGCAGTCTAAATGGCGGGGGAGCCGGTAATTCACCCCTCCACTTT,CASSLNGGGAGNSPLHF
TRBV7-8,-,-,TRBJ2-3,TGTGCCAGCAGCCCGCAGGGGTTTACGCAGTATTTT,CASSPQGFTQYF
TRBV15,-,TRBD1,TRBJ1-1,TGTGCCACCAGCAGAGAGCCTCAGGGGGCGAGGGCTGAAGCTTTCTTT,CATSREPQGARAEAFF
TRBV18,-,-,TRBJ1-5,TGTGCCAGCTCTTATCGGGGACAAGGCATTGGGGGCAATCAGCCCCAGCATTTT,CASSYRGQGIGGNQPQHF
TRBV5-1,-,-,TRBJ2-1,TGCGCCAGCAGCTTGGTTCTGCAGGGCTCCAGTGAGCAGTTCTTC,CASSLVLQGSSEQFF
TRBV6-5,few,TRBD2,TRBJ2-7,TGTGCCAGCAGTTACGGAGCTAGCGGGACCTACGAGCAGTACTTC,CASSYGASGTYEQYF
TRBV11-1,once,-,TRBJ2-3,TGTGCCAGCAGCGCGCTCCCACCCCCCTCAGATACGCAGTATTTT,CASSALPPPSDTQYF
TRBV7-2,-,TRBD2,TRBJ2-7,TGTGCCAGCAGCTTAAGCGGGACTGCCTACGAGCAGTACTTC,CASSLSGTAYEQYF
TRBV28,-,TRBD1,TRBJ2-7,TGTGCCAGCAGTCCACAGGGGGCCACCTACGAGCAGTACTTC,CASSPQGATYEQYF
TRBV11-3,-,-,TRBJ2-1,TGTGCCAGCAGCTTAGGTGGGGAGTACAATGAGCAGTTCTTC,CASSLGGEYNEQFF
TRBV7-9,-,-,TRBJ2-5,TGTGCCAGCAGCTTAGGGGGGACTCCTGGGGGGACCCAAGAGACCCAGTACTTC,CASSLGGTPGGTQETQYF
TRBV6-2/TRBV6-3,once,-,TRBJ2-7,TGTGCCAGCACCCCGGCGGGGAGGATGGGCTACGAGCAGTACTTC,CASTPAGRMGYEQYF
TRBV6-4,-,TRBD1,TRBJ1-5,TGTGCCAGCAGTGACTCGACAGGGGCTCATAGCAATCAGCCCCAGCATTTT,CASSDSTGAHSNQPQHF
TRBV6-6,-,-,TRBJ2-7,TGTGCCAGCAGTCTCCCGGAACAGTCCTACGAGCAGTACTTC,CASSLPEQSYEQYF
TRBV11-2,once,-,TRBJ2-1,TGTGCCAGCAGCTTACCCGGAGACAATGAGCAGTTCTTC,CASSLPGDNEQFF
TRBV29-1,-,TRBD2,TRBJ2-5,TGCAGTCTTCAACCGAGCGGGGCTAACCAAGAGACCCAGTACTTC,CSLQPSGANQETQYF
TRBV14,few,TRBD2,TRBJ2-1,TGTGCCAGCAGCGCAAGACTAGCGGGAGGGCAGGAGTTCTTC,CASSARLAGGQEFF
TRBV12-3/TRBV12-4,once,-,TRBJ2-3,TGTGCCAGCAGTTTAGATCCGGATACGCAGTATTTT,CASSLDPDTQYF